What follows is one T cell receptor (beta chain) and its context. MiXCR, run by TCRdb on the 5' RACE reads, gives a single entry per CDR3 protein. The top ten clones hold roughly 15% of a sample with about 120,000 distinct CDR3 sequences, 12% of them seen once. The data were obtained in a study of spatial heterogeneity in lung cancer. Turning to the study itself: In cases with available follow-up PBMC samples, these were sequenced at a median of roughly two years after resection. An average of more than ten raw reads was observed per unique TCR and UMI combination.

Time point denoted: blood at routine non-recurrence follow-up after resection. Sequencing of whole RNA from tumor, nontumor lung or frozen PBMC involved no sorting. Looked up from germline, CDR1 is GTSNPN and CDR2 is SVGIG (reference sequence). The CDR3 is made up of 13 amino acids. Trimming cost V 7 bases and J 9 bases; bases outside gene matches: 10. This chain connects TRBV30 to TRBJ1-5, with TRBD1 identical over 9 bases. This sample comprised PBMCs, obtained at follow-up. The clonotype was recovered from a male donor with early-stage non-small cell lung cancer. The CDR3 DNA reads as TGTGCCTTGGGACAGGGACTTCAGGGGCCCCAGCATTTT. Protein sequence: CALGQGLQGPQHF.